This T cell receptor (beta chain) was profiled in a study of human T cells and chemical hapten exposure. Study-wide background: Diphenylcyclopropenone was administered weekly to the scalp of patients throughout the approximately 25-week study. Upper-back patch tests with 0.01% DPC were read at 6 days.

Time point in this sample: pre-sensitization, week 0. Treatment defined: therapeutic diphenylcyclopropenone sensitization with weekly scalp DPC. Unfractionated whole blood was the source from which total RNA was extracted. As regards this clonotype: Its antigen remains unknown.

Regarding the study as a whole: Large CDR3 similarity clusters arose significantly more often from expanded TCRs than from controls.

TCRdb independently ran MiXCR on the RACE reads; one entry per CDR3 protein. Of roughly 110,000 distinct CDR3 sequences listed, roughly 12% were seen once; the top ten hold 1.6%. The receptor was derived from a woman aged 50 to 60 with alopecia areata. Some clones in this sample may be carry-over from other donors' samples. This material consisted of whole blood, taken in connection with sensitization to the hapten diphenylcyclopropenone (DPC).

The CDR3 here is CASSQETGETEAFF. The CDR3 DNA reads as TGCGCCAGCAGCCAAGAGACAGGGGAGACTGAAGCTTTCTTT. This rearrangement joins TRBV4-3 to TRBJ1-1; TRBD1 matches 8 bases. V gave up 0 bases and J gave up 5 bases; unmatched junction bases: 2. The CDR3 loop spans 14 amino acids. Germline CDR1 LGHNA, CDR2 YSLEER.